One and the same sample provided the 5 T cell receptor beta chains below, sequenced in a study of CD4 and CD8 cells across lung adenocarcinoma regions. MiXCR was run by TCRdb on the PCR reads, yielding one entry per CDR3 protein. The sample yields 9,500 to 15,000 distinct CDR3 sequences, 40% to 50% seen once. Sequencing was performed on CD8+ T cells from the margin of a lung tumor. Source of these receptors: a female donor with lung adenocarcinoma. The CD4 and CD8 labels of this study may be unreliable.

The chain employs TRBV12-3 or TRBV12-4 and TRBJ2-1; 11 nucleotides match TRBD1. The J call may be wrong; the DNA end is better matched by TRBJ2-7. This CDR3 is built from 15 residues. Here the CDR3 reads CASSNSGTGGYEQYF. In DNA form, the CDR3 reads TGTGCCAGCAGTAACTCCGGGACAGGGGGATACGAGCAGTACTTC.

The chain uses TRBV6-5 and TRBJ2-3, with D perhaps matching TRBD2 (6 bases). The J call may be wrong; the DNA end is better matched by TRBJ2-7. Germline CDR1 is MNHEY and CDR2 is SVGAGI. The CDR3 runs to 17 residues. The CDR3 sequence: CASSYGGTSCPTDTQYF. CDR3 in DNA: TGTGCCAGCAGTTACGGGGGGACGAGCTGCCCCACAGATACGCAGTACTTC.

This clonotype was seen a few times. Just one base apart from a much larger clone, this may be a read error. The rearrangement joins TRBV27 to TRBJ2-3; TRBD1 matches 7 bases. The DNA end is a closer match to TRBJ2-1, so the J assignment may be wrong. The CDR3 is made up of 15 amino acids. The germline gives CDR1 MNHEY, CDR2 SMNVEV (reference sequence). As DNA, the CDR3 is TGTGCCAGCAGTTCGGACAGGACAGGAGGAGAGACCCAGTTCTTC. Translation: CASSSDRTGGETQFF.

This clonotype showed up just once. Relative to the germline gene, one junction end is altered; a read error may explain this. V and J are TRBV10-1 and TRBJ2-3, with D perhaps matching TRBD2 (6 bases). Germline CDR1 is WNHNN and CDR2 is SYGVQD (reference sequence). This CDR3 contains 14 residues. Written as DNA, the CDR3 is TGCGCCAGCACGGGGTTAACTAGCAAAGATACTCAGTATTTT. Its translation is CASTGLTSKDTQYF.

This rearrangement joins TRBV6-1 to TRBJ2-5; D perhaps matches TRBD1 (7 bases). CDR3 size: 18 residues. The germline CDR1 and CDR2 sequences are MNHNS and SASEGT. The CDR3 is CASSEGGLGGRDQETQYF. The CDR3 region has the DNA TGTGCGAGTAGTGAAGGGGGGCTAGGGGGCCGTGACCAAGAGACCCAGTACTTC.